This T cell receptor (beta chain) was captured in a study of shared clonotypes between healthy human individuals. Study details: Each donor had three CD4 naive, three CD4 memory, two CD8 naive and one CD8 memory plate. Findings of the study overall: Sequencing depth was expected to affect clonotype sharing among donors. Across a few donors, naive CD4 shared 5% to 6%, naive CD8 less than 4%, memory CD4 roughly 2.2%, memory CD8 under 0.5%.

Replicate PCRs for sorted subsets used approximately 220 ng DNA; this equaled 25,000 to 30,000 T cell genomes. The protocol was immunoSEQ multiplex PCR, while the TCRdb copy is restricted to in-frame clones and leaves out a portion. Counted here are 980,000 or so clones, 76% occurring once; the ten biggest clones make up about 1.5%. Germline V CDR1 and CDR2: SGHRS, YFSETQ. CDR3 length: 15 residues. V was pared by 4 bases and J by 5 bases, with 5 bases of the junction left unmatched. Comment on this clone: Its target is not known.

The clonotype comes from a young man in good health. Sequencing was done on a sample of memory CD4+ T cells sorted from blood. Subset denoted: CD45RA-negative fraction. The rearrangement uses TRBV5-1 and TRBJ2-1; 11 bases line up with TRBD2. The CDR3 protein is CASSLAGGLDNEQFF. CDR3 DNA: TGCGCCAGCAGCCTAGCGGGAGGTCTGGACAATGAGCAGTTCTTC.